The 30 T cell receptor beta chains below come from one sample, sequenced in a study of cytomegalovirus exposure and HLA in healthy donors. Use of 60 Vbeta and 13 Jbeta primers characterized the PCR. The data were produced by immunoSEQ multiplex PCR, yet TCRdb's version contains in-frame clones alone and is incomplete. This table lists 200,000 to 250,000 clones. The sequenced sample was PBMCs. These receptors were taken from a woman aged 25 to 45 in good health and CMV-seropositive.

The chain uses TRBV19 and TRBJ1-2; weak D call: TRBD1 (5 bases). CDR1 and CDR2 from the germline V gene are LNHDA and SQIVND (reference sequence). V was trimmed by 6 bases and J by 4 bases, leaving 27 bases between them. The CDR3 runs 18 residues. As DNA, the CDR3 is TGTGCCAGTAGCATCCCCTGGGGCCCCCTCTCACCGGCCTATGGCTACACCTTC. Encoded protein: CASSIPWGPLSPAYGYTF.

This chain links TRBV7-2 with TRBJ2-7, with 10 bases aligning to TRBD2. Germline CDR1 reads SGHTA; CDR2 reads FQGNSA. CDR3 length: 14 amino acids. J gave up 2 bases and V 6 bases, and 4 bases lay outside the gene matches. The CDR3 DNA is TGTGCCAGCAGGCCGCTAGCGGGAGCCTACGAGCAGTACTTC. The encoded protein is CASRPLAGAYEQYF.

The chain employs TRBV7-8 and TRBJ2-2; 7 bases map to TRBD1. The CDR3 sequence is 16 residues long. Germline-derived CDR1 and CDR2 are SGHVS and FQNEAQ. The ends lost 5 bases at V and 6 bases at J; junction bases unmatched: 12. As DNA, the CDR3 is TGTGCCAGCAGCGGACAGGTGTTTGTTTTGGCCGGGGAGCTGTTTTTT. Translating gives CASSGQVFVLAGELFF.

Worth noting for this clone: Other nucleotide sequences from this sample produce the same CDR3. This chain uses TRBV7-2 with TRBJ1-2; D uncertain. The germline gives CDR1 SGHTA, CDR2 FQGNSA. There are 13 residues in the CDR3. Trimming stripped 5 bases from V and 8 bases from J, with 15 bases between. CDR3 in amino acids: CASSPGSGYGYTF. The CDR3 DNA is TGTGCCAGCAGCCCCGGTAGCGGATACGGCTACACCTTC. Filled out from reference TRBV7-2 and TRBJ1-2, the complete variable domain reads GAGVSQSPSNKVTEKGKDVELRCDPISGHTALYWYRQSLGQGLEFLIYFQGNSAPDKSGLPSDRFSAERTGGSVSTLTIQRTQQEDSAVYLCASSPGSGYGYTFGSGTRLTVV.

The rearrangement links TRBV19 to TRBJ2-3, with D possibly being TRBD2 (6 bases). The V end was cut by 2 bases, the J end by 5 bases, with 17 bases between. The CDR3 sequence is 16 residues long. The V gene's germline CDR1 is LNHDA and CDR2 SQIVND (reference sequence). The CDR3 DNA sequence: TGTGCCAGTAGTATATGGGACTCTAACCTCGAAGATACGCAGTATTTT. Residues: CASSIWDSNLEDTQYF.

Written as DNA, the CDR3 is TGTGCCAGCAGCCCAGGGGTCTACGAGCAGTACTTC. Translating it yields CASSPGVYEQYF. The chain carries TRBV9 and TRBJ2-7; a weak D match, TRBD1 (6 bases). From germline, CDR1 is SGDLS and CDR2 YYNGEE. V was cut by 4 bases and J by 3 bases, with 8 bases left in between. The CDR3 runs 12 residues.

The CDR3 sequence: CASRQKTTEAFF. The CDR3 DNA reads TGTGCCAGCAGGCAGAAAACCACTGAAGCTTTCTTT. The chain couples TRBV28 to TRBJ1-1; no clear D gene. The germline gives CDR1 MDHEN, CDR2 SYDVKM. This CDR3 contains 12 residues. V lost 6 bases to trimming and J lost 4 bases, with 9 bases between them.

The V call is TRBV20-1, the J call TRBJ1-1, with 8 bases that match TRBD1. V lost 6 bases and J lost 8; bases outside the gene matches: 5. The CDR3 runs 11 residues. The V gene's germline CDR1 is DFQATT and CDR2 SNEGSKA (reference sequence). The CDR3 reads CSASRDREAFF. The CDR3 coding sequence is TGCAGTGCCTCCCGGGACAGGGAAGCTTTCTTT.

The rearrangement joins TRBV28 to TRBJ2-1, with TRBD1 as a possible D gene (8 bases). CDR1 and CDR2 from the germline V gene are MDHEN and SYDVKM. Trimming left V 5 bases short and J 5 bases short, with 16 bases between. The CDR3 spans 15 residues. The CDR3, as DNA: TGTGCCAGCAGTCCCAGGACAGGGAGGGACAATGAGCAGTTCTTC. Protein product: CASSPRTGRDNEQFF.

This chain uses TRBV10-3 with TRBJ2-2; TRBD1 matches at 9 bases. The CDR3 has 15 residues. V gave up 3 bases and J gave up 6 bases; unmatched junction bases: 5. CDR1 is ENHRY and CDR2 is SYGVKD in the germline V gene. For the CDR3, the DNA is TGTGCCATCAGTGAATGGGACAGGGATGCCGGGGAGCTGTTTTTT. This gives the protein CAISEWDRDAGELFF.

The gene calls are TRBV29-1 and TRBJ2-1; D possibly corresponds to TRBD1 (7 bases). The CDR3 consists of 16 residues. V dropped 4 bases and J dropped 0 bases, with 16 bases sitting between them. CDR1 and CDR2 (germline): SQVTM, ANQGSEA. The CDR3 region has the DNA TGCAGCGTTGGGGGGCGGGGACAGAGCTCCTACAATGAGCAGTTCTTC. The encoded protein is CSVGGRGQSSYNEQFF.

The V gene is TRBV7-9, the J gene TRBJ1-1, with D possibly being TRBD1 (5 bases). The ends were cut back, 5 bases at V and 0 bases at J, with 10 bases in the middle. The CDR3 is made up of 14 amino acids. Germline V CDR1 and CDR2: SEHNR, FQNEAQ (reference sequence). CDR3 coding DNA: TGTGCCAGCAGCCCACAGGCGATGAACACTGAAGCTTTCTTT. The encoded protein is CASSPQAMNTEAFF.

The chain has TRBV7-9 and TRBJ1-2; D call uncertain. The CDR3 is made up of 13 amino acids. The germline gives CDR1 SEHNR, CDR2 FQNEAQ (reference sequence). Trimming left V 1 base short and J 5 bases short, with 8 bases between. In DNA form, the CDR3 reads TGTGCCAGCAGCTTAGAACAGTTTTATGGCTACACCTTC. It codes for CASSLEQFYGYTF.

The V call is TRBV29-1, the J call TRBJ2-7, with unresolved D. The CDR3 length is 14 residues. Germline V lookup: CDR1 SQVTM, CDR2 ANQGSEA. Deletions cut 4 bases from V and 0 bases from J, with 13 bases between. This CDR3 reads CSVASGPFSYEQYF. CDR3 in DNA: TGCAGCGTTGCATCGGGTCCCTTCTCCTACGAGCAGTACTTC.

The chain links TRBV7-2 to TRBJ2-7; D is perhaps TRBD2 (6 bases). The V and J ends lost 6 bases and 6 bases respectively, with 15 bases between them. The germline V gene has CDR1 SGHTA and CDR2 FQGNSA. There are 13 residues in the CDR3. The CDR3: CASRPSEWGEQYF. Written as DNA, the CDR3 is TGTGCCAGCAGACCTAGCGAGTGGGGCGAGCAGTACTTC.

This chain links TRBV4-1 with TRBJ1-1, with unresolved D. Germline CDR1 MGHRA, CDR2 YSYEKL. Trimming took off 1 base at V and 0 bases at J, with 3 bases between the two ends. The CDR3 is 13 amino acids. The DNA for the CDR3 is TGCGCCAGCAGCCAAGTCATGAACACTGAAGCTTTCTTT. Protein product: CASSQVMNTEAFF.

The chain joins TRBV2 to TRBJ2-1, with TRBD2 identical over 7 bases. Germline assignment: CDR1 SNHLY and CDR2 FYNNEI. Germline trimming cut 5 bases from V and 8 bases from J; bases unmatched to any gene: 15. This CDR3 has 16 amino acids. CDR3 residues: CASSFGLVGVSDEQFF. The CDR3, as DNA: TGTGCCAGCAGTTTCGGACTAGTTGGGGTTTCGGATGAGCAGTTCTTC.

This sequence joins TRBV29-1 and TRBJ2-7; 7 bases fit TRBD1. The germline V gene has CDR1 SQVTM and CDR2 ANQGSEA. CDR3 length: 14 residues. V dropped 0 bases and J dropped 4; count of bases not matched to a gene: 6. The CDR3 DNA reads as TGCAGCGTTGAAGATAGGACAGGTGATTACGAGCAGTACTTC. It specifies CSVEDRTGDYEQYF.

This chain uses TRBV6-6 with TRBJ2-2; 9 bases agree with TRBD1. CDR3 length equals 16 residues. In germline, CDR1 is MNHNY, CDR2 SVGAGI (reference sequence). J lost 5 bases, V lost 5 bases, and 9 bases had no gene match. The CDR3 DNA sequence: TGTGCCAGCAGTAAAGAACAGGGGGCGAGTACCGGGGAGCTGTTTTTT. Protein product: CASSKEQGASTGELFF.

This sequence joins TRBV5-5 and TRBJ2-5, with 10 bases matching TRBD2. The CDR3 spans 16 residues. Germline V gene sequence: CDR1 SGHKS, CDR2 YYEKEE (reference sequence). J was trimmed by 4 bases and V by 0 bases; bases with no gene match: 6. DNA of the CDR3: TGTGCCAGCAGCTTGGCCCTAGCGGGAGTCCGAGAGACCCAGTACTTC. As protein: CASSLALAGVRETQYF.

This chain joins TRBV5-1 and TRBJ1-2; D perhaps matches TRBD1 (5 bases). This CDR3 region has 14 residues. V lost 3 bases and J lost 1, with 10 bases in between. Germline CDR1 reads SGHRS; CDR2 reads YFSETQ. The CDR3 sequence: CASSSGDSNYGYTF. In nucleotides, the CDR3 is TGCGCCAGCAGCTCGGGAGACAGTAACTATGGCTACACCTTC.

The J gene is TRBJ2-3, the V gene TRBV7-2; 8 bases align to TRBD2. CDR1 and CDR2 from the germline V gene are SGHTA and FQGNSA. The length of the CDR3 is 15 residues. Losses at the gene ends were 5 bases for V and 6 bases for J; bases not matched to a gene: 10. The CDR3 reads CASSATGLVSDTQYF. The DNA for the CDR3 is TGTGCCAGCAGCGCCACGGGACTAGTGTCTGATACGCAGTATTTT.

The chain uses TRBV5-4 and TRBJ2-5; 8 bases agree with TRBD1. With the DNA end fitting TRBJ2-7 better, the J assignment may be wrong. From germline, CDR1 is SGHNT and CDR2 YYREEE (reference sequence). This CDR3 has 14 amino acids. CDR3 sequence reads: CASSPGQGLYEQYF. The CDR3, as DNA: TGTGCCAGCAGCCCCGGACAGGGACTTTACGAGCAGTACTTC.

The chain is built from TRBV7-9 and TRBJ1-1; D uncertain. The CDR3 runs 15 residues. Germline CDR1 and CDR2: SEHNR and FQNEAQ (reference sequence). Trimming left V 5 bases short and J 3 bases short, with 16 bases between. CDR3 in DNA: TGTGCCAGCAGCGGCCAGCAGGAGGTGTACACTGAAGCTTTCTTT. It yields the protein CASSGQQEVYTEAFF.

This chain connects TRBV18 to TRBJ2-7; D perhaps matches TRBD1 (6 bases). Trimming removed 5 bases from V and 4 bases from J, with 12 bases in between. This CDR3 is built from 13 residues. The germline gives CDR1 KGHSH, CDR2 LQKENI. CDR3 residues: CASSFQQGYEQYF. CDR3 DNA: TGTGCCAGCTCATTCCAACAGGGTTACGAGCAGTACTTC.

V gene TRBV5-1 combines with J gene TRBJ1-1; 7 nucleotides align to TRBD1. This CDR3 comprises 16 residues. The V gene end was trimmed by 0 bases and the J gene end by 4 bases; junction bases not matched to a gene: 9. Germline-derived CDR1 and CDR2 are SGHRS and YFSETQ. The CDR3 region has the DNA TGCGCCAGCAGCTTGGGCCCCCAGGGGGGCGGCACTGAAGCTTTCTTT. Encoded protein: CASSLGPQGGGTEAFF.

CDR3 region: CASAGLAVYEQYF. CDR3 DNA: TGTGCCAGTGCGGGACTAGCGGTTTACGAGCAGTACTTC. The chain recombines TRBV25-1 with TRBJ2-7, with 11 bases that match TRBD2. CDR1 is MGHDK, CDR2 SYGVNS, per germline. The CDR3 contains 13 residues. V dropped 9 bases and J dropped 4; count of bases not matched to a gene: 5.

This chain connects TRBV28 to TRBJ1-1, with 8 bases matching TRBD1. J gave up 11 bases and V 7 bases, and 9 bases lay outside the gene matches. The CDR3 extends over 12 amino acids. Germline CDR1 MDHEN, CDR2 SYDVKM. CDR3 in DNA: TGTGCCAGCAATTCCAGGGGGCGAGTTGCTTTCTTT. Translating gives CASNSRGRVAFF.

In the case of this clone: The same CDR3 arises from other DNA sequences in this sample as well. The V and J genes are TRBV15 and TRBJ2-5; D unclear. V lost 0 bases to trimming and J lost 2 bases, with 10 bases between them. The CDR3 loop spans 15 amino acids. The germline gives CDR1 LNHNV, CDR2 YYDKDF (reference sequence). CDR3 region: CATSRDRGQQETQYF. The CDR3 nucleotides read TGTGCCACCAGCAGAGATCGTGGGCAGCAAGAGACCCAGTACTTC.

The genes are TRBV5-1 and TRBJ2-3, with TRBD1 matching 7 bases. The CDR3 sequence is 13 residues long. Germline CDR1 is SGHRS and CDR2 is YFSETQ. Unmatched junction bases numbered 5, after V lost 4 bases and J lost 6 bases. CDR3 sequence: CASSVGGRDTQYF. CDR3 sequence (DNA): TGCGCCAGCAGCGTAGGGGGCCGGGATACGCAGTATTTT. The full variable domain, with the rest looked up from reference TRBV5-1 and TRBJ2-3, is KAGVTQTPRYLIKTRGQQVTLSCSPISGHRSVSWYQQTPGQGLQFLFEYFSETQRNKGNFPGRFSGRQFSNSRSEMNVSTLELGDSALYLCASSVGGRDTQYFGPGTRLTVL.